This T cell receptor (beta chain) was documented in a study of blood T cells in healthy people across ages. Study results and caveats: Older individuals had lower TCR beta diversity per million T cells (the decline was roughly linear).

Notes on this clonotype: Its target is unknown.

Aged roughly 6 to 95, donors were systemically healthy Caucasians from Russia. Approximately 10 milliliters of peripheral blood were drawn from each donor into EDTA-treated tubes. Trimming stripped 0 bases from V and 6 bases from J, with 10 bases between. Germline V CDR1 and CDR2: SGHTA, FQGNSA. The CDR3 length is 14 residues. Next came a second PCR, run for about 7 to 12 cycles, which used a sample-barcoded 5' primer along with a J-beta primer mix. TCRdb reanalysed the 5' RACE reads using MiXCR and keeps one entry per CDR3 protein. The sample contains about 620,000 distinct CDR3 sequences, around 21% of which appear only once.

The sequence was obtained from a man aged 65 to 79 in good health. This chain uses TRBV7-2 with TRBJ2-3; D gene uncertain. Sequencing used blood. Here the CDR3 DNA reads TGTGCCAGCAGCTTAGCGTATGGGCAGGATACGCAGTATTTT. Protein product: CASSLAYGQDTQYF.